This T cell receptor (beta chain) was identified in a study of T cells in Graves' hyperthyroidism and ophthalmopathy. The ends were cut back, 8 bases at V and 6 bases at J, with 21 bases in the middle. The length of the CDR3 is 15 residues. The germline CDR1 and CDR2 sequences are MGHRA and YSYEKL. This clonotype was picked up many times. RNA transcripts gave rise to amplified TCR beta CDR3 regions. HTBI primers were employed in a first-round RT-PCR of the TCR CDR3. Each CDR3 protein is one row after TCRdb ran MiXCR on the multiplex PCR reads. The profile shows approximately 430,000 distinct CDR3 sequences, roughly 14% of them singletons.

Specimen: blood. J is TRBJ2-3 and V is TRBV4-1, with a weak D call TRBD1 (5 bases). The source of this sequence is a woman under 30 with Graves' hyperthyroidism. The CDR3 loop reads CASAPDKAGLDTQYF. The CDR3 nucleotides are TGCGCCAGCGCCCCTGATAAGGCAGGGTTGGATACGCAGTATTTT.